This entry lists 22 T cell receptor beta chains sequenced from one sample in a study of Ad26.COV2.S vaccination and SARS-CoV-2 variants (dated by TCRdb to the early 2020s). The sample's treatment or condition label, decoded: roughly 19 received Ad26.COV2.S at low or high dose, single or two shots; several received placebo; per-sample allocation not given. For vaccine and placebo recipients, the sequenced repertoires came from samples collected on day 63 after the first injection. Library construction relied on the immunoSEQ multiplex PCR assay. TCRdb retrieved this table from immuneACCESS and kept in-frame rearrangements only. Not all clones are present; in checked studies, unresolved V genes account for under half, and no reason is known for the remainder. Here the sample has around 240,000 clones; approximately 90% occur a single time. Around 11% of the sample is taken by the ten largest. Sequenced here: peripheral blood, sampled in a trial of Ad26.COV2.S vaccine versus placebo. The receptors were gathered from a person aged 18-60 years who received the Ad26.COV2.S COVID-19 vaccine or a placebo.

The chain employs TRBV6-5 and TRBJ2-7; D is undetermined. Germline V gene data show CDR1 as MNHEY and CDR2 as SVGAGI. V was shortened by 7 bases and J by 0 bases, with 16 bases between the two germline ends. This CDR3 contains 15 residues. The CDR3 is CASNEDGLSSYEQYF. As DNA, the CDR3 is TGTGCCAGCAACGAAGACGGCTTAAGCTCCTACGAGCAGTACTTC.

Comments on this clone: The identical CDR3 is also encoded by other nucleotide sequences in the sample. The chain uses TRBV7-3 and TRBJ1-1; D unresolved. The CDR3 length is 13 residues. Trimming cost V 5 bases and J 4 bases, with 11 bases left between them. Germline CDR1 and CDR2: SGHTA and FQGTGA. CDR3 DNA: TGTGCCAGCAGCCTCGGAGTCGGCACTGAAGCTTTCTTT. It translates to CASSLGVGTEAFF.

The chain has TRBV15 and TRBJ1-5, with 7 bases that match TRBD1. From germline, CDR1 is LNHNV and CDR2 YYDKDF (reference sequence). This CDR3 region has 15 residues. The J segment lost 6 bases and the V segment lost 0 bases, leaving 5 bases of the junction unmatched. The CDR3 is CATSRDGRGRQPQHF. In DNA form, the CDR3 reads TGTGCCACCAGCAGAGACGGGAGGGGGCGTCAGCCCCAGCATTTT.

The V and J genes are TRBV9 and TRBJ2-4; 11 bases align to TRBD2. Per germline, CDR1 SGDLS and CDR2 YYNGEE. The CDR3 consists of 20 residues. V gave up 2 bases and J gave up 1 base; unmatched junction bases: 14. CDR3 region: CASSVAASGGPGSAKNIQYF. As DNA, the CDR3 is TGTGCCAGCAGCGTTGCGGCTAGCGGGGGGCCGGGGTCCGCCAAAAACATTCAGTACTTC.

DNA of the CDR3: TGTGCCAGCAGCCAAGCGGGGGGAACTAATGAAAAACTGTTTTTT. Protein: CASSQAGGTNEKLFF. This sequence joins TRBV4-2 and TRBJ1-4; TRBD1 might be the D (5 bases). In germline, CDR1 is LGHNA, CDR2 YNFKEQ. The CDR3 length is 15 residues. V was shortened by 1 base and J by 1 base, with 7 bases between the two germline ends.

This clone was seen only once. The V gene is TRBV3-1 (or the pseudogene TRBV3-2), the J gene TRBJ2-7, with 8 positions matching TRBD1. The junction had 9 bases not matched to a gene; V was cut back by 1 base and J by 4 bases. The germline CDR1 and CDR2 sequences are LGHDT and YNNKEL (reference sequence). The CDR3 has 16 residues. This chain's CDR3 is CASSQGRDQGAYEQYF. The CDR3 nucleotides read TGTGCCAGCAGCCAAGGCAGAGACCAGGGGGCTTACGAGCAGTACTTC.

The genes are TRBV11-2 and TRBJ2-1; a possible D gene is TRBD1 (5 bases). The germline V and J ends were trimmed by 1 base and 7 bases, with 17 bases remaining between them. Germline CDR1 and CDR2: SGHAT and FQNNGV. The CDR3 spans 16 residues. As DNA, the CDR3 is TGTGCCAGCAGCTTAGGGGGCCAATTTGTCTGGAATGAGCAGTTCTTC. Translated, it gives CASSLGGQFVWNEQFF.

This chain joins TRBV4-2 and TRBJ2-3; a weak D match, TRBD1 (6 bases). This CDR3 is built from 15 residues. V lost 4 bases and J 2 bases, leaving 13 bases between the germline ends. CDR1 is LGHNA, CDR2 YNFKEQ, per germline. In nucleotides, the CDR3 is TGTGCCAGCAGCCGCCGGACAGAATTCACAGATACGCAGTATTTT. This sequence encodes CASSRRTEFTDTQYF.

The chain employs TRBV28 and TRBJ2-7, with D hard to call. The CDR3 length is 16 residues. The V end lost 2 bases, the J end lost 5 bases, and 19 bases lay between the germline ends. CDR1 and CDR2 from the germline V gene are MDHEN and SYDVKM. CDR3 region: CASSLNQGRAVNEQYF. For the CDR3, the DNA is TGTGCCAGCAGTTTAAATCAAGGAAGAGCTGTCAACGAGCAGTACTTC.

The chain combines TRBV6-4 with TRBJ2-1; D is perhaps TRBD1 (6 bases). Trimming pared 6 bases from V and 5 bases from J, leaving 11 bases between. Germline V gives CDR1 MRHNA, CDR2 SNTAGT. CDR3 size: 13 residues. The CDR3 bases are TGTGCCAGCAGGGCCCGGGACAACAATGAGCAGTTCTTC. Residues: CASRARDNNEQFF.

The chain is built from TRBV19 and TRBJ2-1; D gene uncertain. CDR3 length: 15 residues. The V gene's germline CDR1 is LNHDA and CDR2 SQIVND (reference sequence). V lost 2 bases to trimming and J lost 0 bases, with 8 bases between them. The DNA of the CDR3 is TGTGCCAGTAGTATAACCATTAGCTCCTACAATGAGCAGTTCTTC. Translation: CASSITISSYNEQFF.

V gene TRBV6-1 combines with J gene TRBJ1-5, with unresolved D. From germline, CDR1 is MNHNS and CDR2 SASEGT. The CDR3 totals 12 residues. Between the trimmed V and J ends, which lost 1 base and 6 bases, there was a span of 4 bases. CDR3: CASSEGGQPQHF. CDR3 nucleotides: TGTGCCAGCAGTGAAGGCGGTCAGCCCCAGCATTTT.

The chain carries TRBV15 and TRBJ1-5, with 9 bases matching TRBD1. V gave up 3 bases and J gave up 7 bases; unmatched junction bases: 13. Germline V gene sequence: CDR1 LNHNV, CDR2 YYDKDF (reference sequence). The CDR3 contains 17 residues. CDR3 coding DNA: TGTGCCACCAGCAGTGGACGGGCTGGGGACAGGGACCAGCCCCAGCATTTT. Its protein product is CATSSGRAGDRDQPQHF.

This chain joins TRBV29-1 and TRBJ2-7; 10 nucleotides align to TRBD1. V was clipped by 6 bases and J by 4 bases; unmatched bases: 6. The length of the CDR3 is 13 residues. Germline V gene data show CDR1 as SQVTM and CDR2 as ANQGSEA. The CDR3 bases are TGCAGCGTCGAGGACAGGGGGAAGTACGAGCAGTACTTC. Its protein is CSVEDRGKYEQYF.

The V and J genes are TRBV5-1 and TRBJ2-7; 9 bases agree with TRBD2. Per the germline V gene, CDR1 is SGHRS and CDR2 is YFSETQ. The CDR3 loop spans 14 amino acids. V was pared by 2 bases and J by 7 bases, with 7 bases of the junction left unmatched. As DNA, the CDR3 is TGCGCCAGCAGCTTTGAGGGACTAGCAAGAGAGCAGTACTTC. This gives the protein CASSFEGLAREQYF.

CDR3 DNA sequence: TGTGCCAGCAGCCGTAAGGCGGGACTAGCGGGAGATACGCAGTATTTT. Its translation: CASSRKAGLAGDTQYF. The chain carries TRBV27 and TRBJ2-3; the match to TRBD2 covers 12 bases. The CDR3 extends over 16 amino acids. V was clipped by 6 bases and J by 5 bases; unmatched bases: 9. Germline CDR1 reads MNHEY; CDR2 reads SMNVEV (reference sequence).

The CDR3 sequence: CASSPMRGKTNNEQFF. The CDR3 DNA reads TGTGCCAGCAGCCCGATGCGAGGGAAAACCAACAATGAGCAGTTCTTC. The gene calls are TRBV5-4 and TRBJ2-1, with D tentatively TRBD2 (5 bases). Germline CDR1 SGHNT, CDR2 YYREEE (reference sequence). The CDR3 totals 16 residues. Trimming removed 4 bases at V and 5 bases at J, with 19 bases between.

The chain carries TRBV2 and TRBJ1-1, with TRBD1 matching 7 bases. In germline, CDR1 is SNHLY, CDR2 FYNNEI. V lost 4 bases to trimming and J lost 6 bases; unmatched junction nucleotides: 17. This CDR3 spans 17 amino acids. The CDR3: CASSALPRQGVFSEAFF. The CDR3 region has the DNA TGTGCCAGCAGTGCCCTACCCCGACAGGGTGTTTTTTCTGAAGCTTTCTTT.

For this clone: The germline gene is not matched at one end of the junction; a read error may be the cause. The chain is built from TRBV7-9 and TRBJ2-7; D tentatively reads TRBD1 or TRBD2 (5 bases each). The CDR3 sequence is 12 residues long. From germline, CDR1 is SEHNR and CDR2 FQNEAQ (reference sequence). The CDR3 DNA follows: TGTGCCAGCAGCCAAAGGAATTGGGACGCACACTTC. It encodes CASSQRNWDAHF.

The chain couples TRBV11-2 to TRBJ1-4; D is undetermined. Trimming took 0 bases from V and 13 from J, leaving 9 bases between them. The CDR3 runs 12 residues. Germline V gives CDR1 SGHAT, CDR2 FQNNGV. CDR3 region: CASSLDLDRLFF. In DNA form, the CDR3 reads TGTGCCAGCAGCTTAGACTTGGACCGACTGTTTTTT. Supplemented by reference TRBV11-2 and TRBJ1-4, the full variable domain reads EAGVAQSPRYKIIEKRQSVAFWCNPISGHATLYWYQQILGQGPKLLIQFQNNGVVDDSQLPKDRFSAERLKGVDSTLKIQPAKLEDSAVYLCASSLDLDRLFFGSGTQLSVL.

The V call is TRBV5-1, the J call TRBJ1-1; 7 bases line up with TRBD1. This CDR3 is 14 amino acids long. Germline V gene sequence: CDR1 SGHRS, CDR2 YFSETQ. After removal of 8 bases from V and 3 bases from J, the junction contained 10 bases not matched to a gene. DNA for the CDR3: TGCGCCAGTAAAACAGGGGCGGGGTACACTGAAGCTTTCTTT. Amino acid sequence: CASKTGAGYTEAFF.

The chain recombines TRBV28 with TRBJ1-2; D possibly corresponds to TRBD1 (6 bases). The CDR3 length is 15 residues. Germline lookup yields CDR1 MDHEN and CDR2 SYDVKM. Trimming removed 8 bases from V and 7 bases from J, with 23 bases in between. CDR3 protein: CASQLSNAGARGYTF. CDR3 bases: TGTGCCAGCCAGTTGTCAAACGCGGGGGCGCGTGGCTACACCTTC.